Sequencing of this T cell receptor beta chain was carried out in a study of blood T cell repertoires in COVID-19. About the study: The United States, Italy and Spain provided the acute and convalescent COVID-19 samples.

CDR3 size: 13 residues. J was trimmed by 9 bases and V by 2 bases; bases with no gene match: 4. Germline V gene data show CDR1 as SQVTM and CDR2 as ANQGSEA. Assay: immunoSEQ multiplex PCR; the TCRdb copy retains only in-frame clones and omits some. The table lists under 45,000 clones, just under 80% of them singletons, with approximately 30% in the top ten. Sequencing was done on a sample of peripheral blood. This sequence was found in a man aged 60 to 75 with acute or convalescent COVID-19. The chain employs TRBV29-1 and TRBJ2-1; 10 bases align to TRBD2. CDR3 in amino acids: CSVESGRAVEQFF. CDR3 sequence (DNA): TGCAGCGTTGAAAGCGGGAGGGCAGTTGAGCAGTTCTTC.